This T cell receptor beta chain was recorded in a study of cytomegalovirus exposure and HLA in healthy donors. Across the whole study: Ancestry clustering placed 70% to 90% of some 400 genotyped donors in the Caucasian-associated cluster.

CDR3 length: 13 amino acids. Germline V gene data show CDR1 as MNHNS and CDR2 as SASEGT. V lost 1 base and J 11 bases, leaving 14 bases between the germline ends. Study-wide results and limits: TCR beta chain V- and J-gene trimming was linked, in a later analysis, to a missense variant in DCLRE1C.

Points on this clone: Its antigen is currently unknown.

Nominal health characterized the donors when sampled, though unrecorded immune exposures were likely. The PCR contained 60 Vbeta and 13 Jbeta primers. The method was immunoSEQ multiplex PCR; TCRdb's version includes in-frame clones alone and lacks a portion of them. The table lists some 130,000 clones, 75% to 90% of them singletons, with roughly 2.4% in the top ten. The rearrangement joins TRBV6-1 to TRBJ1-1, with a possible D match to TRBD1 (6 bases). Sequencing was done on a sample of PBMCs. The receptor was derived from a man aged 25 to 40 in good health and CMV-seronegative. The CDR3 region is CASSEDKTGAAFF. CDR3 DNA: TGTGCCAGCAGTGAAGATAAGACAGGTGCGGCTTTCTTT.